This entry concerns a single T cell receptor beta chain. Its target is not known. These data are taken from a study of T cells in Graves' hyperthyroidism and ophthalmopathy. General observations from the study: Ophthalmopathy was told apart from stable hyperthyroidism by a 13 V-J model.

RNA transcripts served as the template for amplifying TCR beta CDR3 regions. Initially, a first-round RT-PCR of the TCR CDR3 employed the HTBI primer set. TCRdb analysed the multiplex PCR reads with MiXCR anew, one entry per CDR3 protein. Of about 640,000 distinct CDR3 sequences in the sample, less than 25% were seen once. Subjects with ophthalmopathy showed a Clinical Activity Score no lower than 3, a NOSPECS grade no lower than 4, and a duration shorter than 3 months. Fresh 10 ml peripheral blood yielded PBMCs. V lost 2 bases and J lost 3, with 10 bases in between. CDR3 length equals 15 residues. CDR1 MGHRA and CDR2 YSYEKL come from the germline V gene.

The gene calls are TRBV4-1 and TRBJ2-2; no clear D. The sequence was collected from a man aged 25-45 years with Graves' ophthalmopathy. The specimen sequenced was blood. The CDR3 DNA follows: TGCGCCAGCAGCCAAAATTCCCCGGACACCGGGGAGCTGTTTTTT. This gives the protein CASSQNSPDTGELFF.